These T cell receptor beta chains were read from a single sample in a study of molecular identifiers for immune sequencing clone quantification. TCRdb called the PCR reads again in MiXCR, with one record for every CDR3 protein. The sample contains 75,000 to 100,000 distinct CDR3 sequences, about 20% of which appear only once. Sequenced sample: naive CD8+ T cells from blood, with Jurkat cell RNA spiked in. Receptor source: a human donor in good health. Some libraries in this study had Jurkat cell RNA spiked in. The CDR3 runs from the conserved cysteine through the conserved F or W. The D gene is left open where the match is weak. Some rows have no size entry. The others give once, few or many, or a class for an expanded clone.

cdr3_nt: TGTGCCAGCAGCTCGATTAAGAACACTGAAGCTTTCTTT; cdr3_aa: CASSSIKNTEAFF; j_call: TRBJ1-1; clone_size: many; v_call: TRBV7-9; d_call: NA
cdr3_nt: TGTGCCAGTAGTACGGACAGTGCCGGCTACACCTTC; cdr3_aa: CASSTDSAGYTF; j_call: TRBJ1-2; clone_size: many; v_call: TRBV19; d_call: NA
cdr3_nt: TGTGCCACACGAGCCACTGAAGCTTTCTTT; cdr3_aa: CATRATEAFF; j_call: TRBJ1-1; clone_size: many; v_call: TRBV7-8; d_call: NA
cdr3_nt: TGTGCCAGCAGTACGATCAATAGCAATCAGCCCCAGCATTTT; cdr3_aa: CASSTINSNQPQHF; j_call: TRBJ1-5; clone_size: many; v_call: TRBV6-2/TRBV6-3; d_call: NA
cdr3_nt: TGCGCCAGCAGCCCCGCGGACAGCTCTGGAAACACCATATATTTT; cdr3_aa: CASSPADSSGNTIYF; j_call: TRBJ1-3; clone_size: many; v_call: TRBV4-3; d_call: NA
cdr3_nt: TGTGCCAGCAGCCCCGAGGGACTAGCGGGGCGAACGATCTACAATGAGCAGTTCTTC; cdr3_aa: CASSPEGLAGRTIYNEQFF; j_call: TRBJ2-1; clone_size: many; v_call: TRBV7-2; d_call: TRBD2
cdr3_nt: TGCGCCAGCAGCTTGGGACAGGGCTACAATGAGCAGTTCTTC; cdr3_aa: CASSLGQGYNEQFF; j_call: TRBJ2-1; clone_size: many; v_call: TRBV5-1; d_call: TRBD1
cdr3_nt: TGCGCCAGCAGCCGCTCCTACAGGGAGAGCACTGAAGCTTTCTTT; cdr3_aa: CASSRSYRESTEAFF; j_call: TRBJ1-1; clone_size: many; v_call: TRBV4-3; d_call: NA
cdr3_nt: TGTGCCAGCAGTGAAGACAGAATACAAGCCAAAAACATTCAGTACTTC; cdr3_aa: CASSEDRIQAKNIQYF; j_call: TRBJ2-4; clone_size: many; v_call: TRBV6-1; d_call: NA
cdr3_nt: TGTGCCAGCAACCCACCGGTGGGAGCGGGCCCAGATACGCAGTATTTT; cdr3_aa: CASNPPVGAGPDTQYF; j_call: TRBJ2-3; clone_size: NA; v_call: TRBV7-9; d_call: NA
cdr3_nt: TGCGCCAGCAGCCCTAAACGGGGGCGCGGAGATACGCAGTATTTT; cdr3_aa: CASSPKRGRGDTQYF; j_call: TRBJ2-3; clone_size: many; v_call: TRBV5-1; d_call: NA
cdr3_nt: TGTGCCAGCCAGACTAGCGGGAGGGTGTTCTTC; cdr3_aa: CASQTSGRVFF; j_call: TRBJ2-1; clone_size: NA; v_call: TRBV28; d_call: TRBD2
cdr3_nt: TGTGCCAGCAGCCAGGGGACTAGCTTCACGTACGAGCAGTACTTC; cdr3_aa: CASSQGTSFTYEQYF; j_call: TRBJ2-7; clone_size: many; v_call: TRBV4-2; d_call: TRBD2
cdr3_nt: TGTGCCAGCAGCATACAACTCTCTGGGGCCAACGTCCTGACTTTC; cdr3_aa: CASSIQLSGANVLTF; j_call: TRBJ2-6; clone_size: many; v_call: TRBV27; d_call: NA